The present T cell receptor beta chain was sequenced within a study of technical replicates of blood from a few donors. Trimming cost V 6 bases and J 2 bases, with 16 bases left between them. This CDR3 has 15 residues. Germline-derived CDR1 and CDR2 are SNHLY and FYNNEI. This clone was seen only once. The data were produced by immunoSEQ multiplex PCR, yet TCRdb's version contains in-frame clones alone and is incomplete. The table lists 55,000 to 65,000 clones, just over 90% of them singletons. Sample: PBMCs. The receptor's source is a human donor in good health. Some clones in this sample may be carry-over from other donors' samples. The rearrangement uses TRBV2 and TRBJ1-2, with D maybe TRBD1 (6 bases). The CDR3 spells CASRPAGAVNYGYTF. CDR3 bases: TGTGCCAGCAGACCGGCAGGGGCGGTCAACTATGGCTACACCTTC.